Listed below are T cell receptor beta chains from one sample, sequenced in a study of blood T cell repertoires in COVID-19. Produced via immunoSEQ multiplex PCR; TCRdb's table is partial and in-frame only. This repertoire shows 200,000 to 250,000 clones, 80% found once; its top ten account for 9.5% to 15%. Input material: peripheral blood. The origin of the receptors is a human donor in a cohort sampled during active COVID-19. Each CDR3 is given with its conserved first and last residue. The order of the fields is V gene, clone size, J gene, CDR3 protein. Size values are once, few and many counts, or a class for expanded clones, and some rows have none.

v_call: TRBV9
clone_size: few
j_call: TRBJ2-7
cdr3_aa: CASSVISGSNEQYF

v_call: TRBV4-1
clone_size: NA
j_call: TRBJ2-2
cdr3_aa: CASSQDPPELYEGTGELFF

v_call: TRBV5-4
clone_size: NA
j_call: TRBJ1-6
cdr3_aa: CATAGTGTSPLHF

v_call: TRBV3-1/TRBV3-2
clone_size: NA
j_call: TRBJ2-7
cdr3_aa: CASSHAGTTFKQYF

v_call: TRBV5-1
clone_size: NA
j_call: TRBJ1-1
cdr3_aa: CASSLGQANTEAFF

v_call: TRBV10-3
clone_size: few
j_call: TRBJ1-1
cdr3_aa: CAIRGLSNTEAFF

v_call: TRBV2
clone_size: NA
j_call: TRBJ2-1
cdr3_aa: CASSYGFSYNEQFF

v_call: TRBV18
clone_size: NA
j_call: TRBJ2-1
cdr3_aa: CANFDRGFYNEQFF

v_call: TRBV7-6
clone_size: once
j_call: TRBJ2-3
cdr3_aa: CASSLALGLARTDTQYF

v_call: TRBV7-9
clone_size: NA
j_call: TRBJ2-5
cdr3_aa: CASSAGLAGGETQYF

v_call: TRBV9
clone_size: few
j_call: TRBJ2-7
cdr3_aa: CASSVLGGQGIHEQYF